The sequence of this T cell receptor beta chain was determined in a study of neurological immune-mediated disorders. Findings and limits, study-wide: Among expanded clones, no CDR3 amino acid sequences were shared across subjects, a pattern suggesting private repertoires in all groups. Falling below healthy controls, multiple sclerosis showed the least TCR clonal expansion, while HTLV-1-associated myelopathy showed the most.

The sample holds many counts of this clonotype. Its antigen is unidentified. Between the trimmed V and J ends, which lost 0 bases and 4 bases, there was a span of 13 bases. The CDR3 length is 16 residues. The germline V gene encodes CDR1 DFQATT and CDR2 SNEGSKA (reference sequence). The cDNA was generated by 5'RACE with 10-nucleotide random UMIs. TCRdb redid the calling of the 5' RACE reads with MiXCR, one entry per CDR3 protein. The sample lists tens of thousands of distinct CDR3 sequences; about 9.1% were seen once. The time point here: longitudinal time-point 1 (baseline). The unsorted libraries originated from 2 million PBMCs kept at -80 C.

The clonotype comes from a woman between 40 and 50 years old in good health. Sequencing was carried out using PBMCs. The chain uses TRBV20-1 and TRBJ2-6; D is unclear. In DNA, the CDR3 is TGCAGTGCTAGAGAACCTTACTCTTGGGGGGCCAACGTCCTGACTTTC. It is translated as CSAREPYSWGANVLTF.